This T cell receptor beta chain was obtained from a study of cytomegalovirus exposure and HLA in healthy donors. The trim removed 0 bases at V and 8 bases at J, leaving 4 bases unmatched. This CDR3 has 14 residues. Germline CDR1 reads SGDLS; CDR2 reads YYNGEE. Measured with immunoSEQ multiplex PCR; TCRdb has only the in-frame clones, and not every one. The sample lists 200,000 to 250,000 clones; over 80% were seen once. The receptor was isolated from a woman in her 30s in good health and CMV-seropositive. The gene calls are TRBV9 and TRBJ2-1; 8 nucleotides align to TRBD2. Sequencing input: PBMCs. The CDR3 nucleotides are TGTGCCAGCAGCGTAGCGGGACTAGTCCATGAGCAGTTCTTC. Residues: CASSVAGLVHEQFF.